In its sample, the clone carrying this T cell receptor beta chain was seen a few times. Antigen: not known. The data were obtained in a study of shared clonotypes between healthy human individuals. Replicate sorted-subset PCRs were loaded with roughly 190 ng DNA, 30,000 or so T cell genomes. Using immunoSEQ multiplex PCR, the repertoire was profiled, and TCRdb retains in-frame clones only, with some absent. The sample consists of fewer than 130,000 clones, approximately 65% of them appearing once. Adult donors, all healthy and HIV-negative, had no recent acute infections or vaccinations. CD8 memory merged CD45RO+ with CCR7-negative CD45RA+ TemRA cells. Trimming pared 6 bases from V and 8 bases from J, leaving 20 bases between. CDR1 and CDR2 (germline): MNHNS, SASEGT. This CDR3 comprises 15 residues. Findings and caveats of the study: Collection of samples was limited to blood; tissue repertoires likely differ.

The sample comprised memory CD8+ T cells sorted from blood. The subset is: CD45RO+ cells pooled with CCR7-negative TemRA cells. This receptor was obtained from a woman in her 30s in good health. V and J are TRBV6-1 and TRBJ2-1; D is unclear. Here the CDR3 DNA reads TGTGCCAGCAGCCCTCAAGCTGGCCGTTTCGATGAGCAGTTCTTC. This gives the protein CASSPQAGRFDEQFF.